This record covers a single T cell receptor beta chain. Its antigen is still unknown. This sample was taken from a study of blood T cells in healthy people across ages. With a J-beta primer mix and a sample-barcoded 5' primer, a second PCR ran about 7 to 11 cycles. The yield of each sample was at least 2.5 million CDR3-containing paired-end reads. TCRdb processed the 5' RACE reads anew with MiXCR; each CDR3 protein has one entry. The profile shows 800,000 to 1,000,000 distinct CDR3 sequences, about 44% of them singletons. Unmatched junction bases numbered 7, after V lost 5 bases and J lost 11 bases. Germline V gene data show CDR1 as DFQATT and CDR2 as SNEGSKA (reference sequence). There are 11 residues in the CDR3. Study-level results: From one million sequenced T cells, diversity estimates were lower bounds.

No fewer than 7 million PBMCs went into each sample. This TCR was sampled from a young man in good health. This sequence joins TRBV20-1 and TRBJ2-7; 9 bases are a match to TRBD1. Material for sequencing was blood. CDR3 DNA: TGCAGTGCTCTAACAGGGGGCGGGGAGTACTTC. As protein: CSALTGGGEYF.